The 27 T cell receptor beta chains below were found in one sample sequenced in a study of blood T cell repertoires in COVID-19. Method: immunoSEQ multiplex PCR; TCRdb's copy keeps in-frame clones and lacks some. The repertoire holds about 360,000 clones, around 84% seen once, with over 2.5% in the top ten. Sequencing used peripheral blood. Receptors were obtained from a human donor in a cohort sampled during active COVID-19.

This chain connects TRBV3-1 (or the pseudogene TRBV3-2) to TRBJ1-1; TRBD1 is a possible D gene (6 bases). The ends were cut back, 2 bases at V and 0 bases at J, with 13 bases in the middle. Per germline, CDR1 LGHDT and CDR2 YNNKEL (reference sequence). This CDR3 comprises 16 residues. The chain's CDR3 is CASSQRLQGMNTEAFF. CDR3 in DNA: TGTGCCAGCAGCCAAAGGCTACAGGGAATGAACACTGAAGCTTTCTTT.

The V gene is TRBV9, the J gene TRBJ1-1, with D possibly TRBD1 on 6 matching bases. This CDR3 has 14 amino acids. Trimming removed 0 bases from V and 3 bases from J, with 9 bases in between. Germline V gives CDR1 SGDLS, CDR2 YYNGEE. For the CDR3, the DNA is TGTGCCAGCAGCGTAGTGGACAGATACACTGAAGCTTTCTTT. Translation: CASSVVDRYTEAFF.

This chain links TRBV5-1 with TRBJ1-3; tentative D call: TRBD1 (6 bases). V shed 2 bases and J shed 4 bases, with 13 bases lying between them. Per the germline V gene, CDR1 is SGHRS and CDR2 is YFSETQ. The CDR3 consists of 15 residues. CDR3 protein: CASSLKPGTGNTIYF. The CDR3 bases are TGCGCCAGCAGCTTAAAACCCGGGACAGGAAACACCATATATTTT. Together with reference TRBV5-1 and TRBJ1-3, the CDR3 gives the full variable domain: KAGVTQTPRYLIKTRGQQVTLSCSPISGHRSVSWYQQTPGQGLQFLFEYFSETQRNKGNFPGRFSGRQFSNSRSEMNVSTLELGDSALYLCASSLKPGTGNTIYFGEGSWLTVV.

This chain connects TRBV4-2 to TRBJ2-5, with 9 bases aligning to TRBD1. The CDR3 is 17 amino acids. J gave up 4 bases and V 3 bases, and 12 bases lay outside the gene matches. The V gene's germline CDR1 is LGHNA and CDR2 YNFKEQ. CDR3 sequence: CASSHNVRTGDSETQYF. CDR3 nucleotide sequence: TGTGCCAGCAGCCACAACGTCCGGACAGGGGATTCAGAGACCCAGTACTTC.

J is TRBJ2-1 and V is TRBV7-2; 11 bases line up with TRBD2. With V trimmed by 3 bases and J by 9 bases, 10 bases remained unmatched. CDR3 length equals 16 residues. Germline V CDR1 and CDR2: SGHTA, FQGNSA. CDR3 coding DNA: TGTGCCAGCAGCTTCGTGAATAGCGGGGGGGAGGGTGAGCAGTTCTTC. Amino acid sequence: CASSFVNSGGEGEQFF. The variable domain in full, with the rest retrieved from reference TRBV7-2 and TRBJ2-1, is GAGVSQSPSNKVTEKGKDVELRCDPISGHTALYWYRQSLGQGLEFLIYFQGNSAPDKSGLPSDRFSAERTGGSVSTLTIQRTQQEDSAVYLCASSFVNSGGEGEQFFGPGTRLTVL.

This clone was detected once. The chain couples TRBV18 to TRBJ2-3; weak D call: TRBD1 (5 bases). The germline V and J ends were trimmed by 4 bases and 6 bases, with 8 bases remaining between them. CDR3 length: 12 amino acids. CDR1 is KGHSH and CDR2 is LQKENI in the germline V gene. The CDR3 DNA sequence: TGTGCCAGCTCACTTGGGGCGGATACGCAGTATTTT. The encoded protein is CASSLGADTQYF.

This clone was seen once. The genes are TRBV10-3 and TRBJ2-1; TRBD2 matches at 10 bases. The germline V gene has CDR1 ENHRY and CDR2 SYGVKD. The CDR3 runs to 16 residues. The ends lost 2 bases at V and 7 bases at J; junction bases unmatched: 8. The CDR3 loop reads CAISETSGKTGNEQFF. Written as DNA, the CDR3 is TGTGCCATCAGTGAGACTAGCGGGAAAACAGGGAATGAGCAGTTCTTC.

The chain employs TRBV27 and TRBJ1-2; TRBD1 matches 8 bases. The germline V gene has CDR1 MNHEY and CDR2 SMNVEV (reference sequence). The junction had 10 bases not matched to a gene; V was cut back by 4 bases and J by 6 bases. The CDR3 totals 15 residues. DNA for the CDR3: TGTGCCAGCAGTTCCCCGGACAGGGAAGGTGATGGCTACACCTTC. Amino acid sequence: CASSSPDREGDGYTF.

The CDR3 DNA reads as TGTGCCAGTAGTATCCAAATCAGCAATCAGCCCCAGCATTTT. Translated: CASSIQISNQPQHF. The genes are TRBV19 and TRBJ1-5; D uncertain. The CDR3 consists of 14 residues. The V end lost 3 bases, the J end lost 1 base, and 7 bases lay between the germline ends. Per the germline V gene, CDR1 is LNHDA and CDR2 is SQIVND (reference sequence).

The rearrangement uses TRBV6-1 and TRBJ2-7; a possible D gene is TRBD2 (5 bases). The CDR3 is 14 amino acids. Germline CDR1 is MNHNS and CDR2 is SASEGT. V lost 0 bases and J lost 6, with 12 bases in between. The chain's CDR3 is CASSEAGDGLEQYF. CDR3 bases: TGTGCCAGCAGTGAAGCGGGAGATGGTCTCGAGCAGTACTTC.

The count of this clone is one. The gene calls are TRBV5-1 and TRBJ1-6; possible D gene TRBD1, 6 bases. V was cut by 4 bases and J by 0 bases, with 17 bases left in between. The CDR3 length is 18 residues. Germline CDR1 SGHRS, CDR2 YFSETQ. DNA of the CDR3: TGCGCCAGCAGCCCTAGGACAGTTTCGAGCTCCTATAATTCACCCCTCCACTTT. This sequence encodes CASSPRTVSSSYNSPLHF.

This clone has a single count. In nucleotides, the CDR3 is TGTGCCAGCAGCTTAGAGGGGAGGGACTATGGCTACACCTTC. Amino acids: CASSLEGRDYGYTF. V gene TRBV7-2 combines with J gene TRBJ1-2; a possible D gene is TRBD1 (5 bases). The V gene lost 1 base and the J gene lost 3 bases, with 9 bases spanning the gap. The germline gives CDR1 SGHTA, CDR2 FQGNSA. CDR3 size: 14 residues.

The chain couples TRBV28 to TRBJ2-1; 15 bases line up with TRBD2. This CDR3 is built from 19 residues. V shed 5 bases and J 0 bases; nucleotides not matched to a gene: 8. Germline V CDR1 and CDR2: MDHEN, SYDVKM. CDR3 nucleotide sequence: TGTGCCAGCAGTGTACCGGGACTAGCGGGGGGAAGCTCCTACAATGAGCAGTTCTTC. Protein: CASSVPGLAGGSSYNEQFF. The full variable domain, rest sourced from reference TRBV28 and TRBJ2-1, is DVKVTQSSRYLVKRTGEKVFLECVQDMDHENMFWYRQDPGLGLRLIYFSYDVKMKEKGDIPEGYSVSREKKERFSLILESASTNQTSMYLCASSVPGLAGGSSYNEQFFGPGTRLTVL.

The CDR3 here is CASSQDSGAANEKLFF. In DNA, the CDR3 is TGCGCCAGCAGCCAAGACTCTGGGGCGGCTAATGAAAAACTGTTTTTT. The chain uses TRBV4-1 and TRBJ1-4, with D maybe TRBD1 (5 bases). Germline loops: CDR1 MGHRA, CDR2 YSYEKL. The CDR3 is made up of 16 amino acids. V was pared by 0 bases and J by 3 bases, with 11 bases between.

This CDR3 reads CAWSVRGPDGYTF. The CDR3 nucleotides read TGTGCCTGGAGTGTACGAGGGCCGGATGGCTACACCTTC. The rearrangement uses TRBV30 and TRBJ1-2, with D uncertain. From germline, CDR1 is GTSNPN and CDR2 SVGIG (reference sequence). The CDR3 is 13 amino acids. V was clipped by 0 bases and J by 6 bases, with 11 bases between them.

This clone showed up many times. This chain connects TRBV5-1 to TRBJ2-6; TRBD1 matches at 8 bases. V dropped 4 bases and J dropped 0; count of bases not matched to a gene: 6. The CDR3 is 17 amino acids. Germline CDR1 and CDR2: SGHRS and YFSETQ. CDR3 nucleotides: TGCGCCAGCAGCGTGACAGGGGCCAGCTCTGGGGCCAACGTCCTGACTTTC. Translating it yields CASSVTGASSGANVLTF.

The rearrangement joins TRBV4-2 to TRBJ2-7; D is undetermined. With 0 bases removed from V and 4 bases from J, the gap between germline ends came to 4 bases. Germline V gene data show CDR1 as LGHNA and CDR2 as YNFKEQ. This CDR3 contains 12 residues. The CDR3 DNA reads as TGTGCCAGCAGCCAAGACGGGTACGAGCAGTACTTC. Its protein product is CASSQDGYEQYF.

The V gene is TRBV28, the J gene TRBJ2-3, with a possible D match to TRBD2 (7 bases). CDR3 length: 17 amino acids. V was cut by 7 bases and J by 3 bases, with 23 bases left in between. Per germline, CDR1 MDHEN and CDR2 SYDVKM. The CDR3 reads CASTLAGQGGVTDTQYF. The CDR3 DNA sequence: TGTGCCAGCACCCTTGCCGGTCAAGGGGGGGTGACAGATACGCAGTATTTT. The full variable domain, its missing parts supplied by reference TRBV28 and TRBJ2-3, is DVKVTQSSRYLVKRTGEKVFLECVQDMDHENMFWYRQDPGLGLRLIYFSYDVKMKEKGDIPEGYSVSREKKERFSLILESASTNQTSMYLCASTLAGQGGVTDTQYFGPGTRLTVL.

This clone was seen a few times. V is TRBV27 and J is TRBJ2-3; D gene ambiguous. Germline V gene sequence: CDR1 MNHEY, CDR2 SMNVEV (reference sequence). CDR3 length equals 17 residues. V was shortened by 4 bases and J by 2 bases, with 19 bases between the two germline ends. CDR3 protein: CASSYWRPERFTDTQYF. CDR3 DNA: TGTGCCAGCAGTTACTGGCGGCCAGAAAGGTTCACAGATACGCAGTATTTT.

The CDR3 bases are TGTGCCAGCTCACCTGGACACCTTCTCGATTCACCCCTCCACTTT. Translating it yields CASSPGHLLDSPLHF. V and J are TRBV18 and TRBJ1-6; tentative D call: TRBD1 (5 bases). V gave up 3 bases and J gave up 8 bases, with 14 bases separating them. The CDR3 consists of 15 residues. The V gene's germline CDR1 is KGHSH and CDR2 LQKENI.

The genes are TRBV3-1 (or the pseudogene TRBV3-2) and TRBJ2-2; TRBD2 matches at 10 bases. Unmatched junction bases numbered 9, after V lost 4 bases and J lost 7 bases. The CDR3 consists of 16 residues. Germline assignment: CDR1 LGHDT and CDR2 YNNKEL (reference sequence). The CDR3 region is CASSLGLAGVGGELFF. Written as DNA, the CDR3 is TGTGCCAGCAGCCTCGGTCTAGCGGGAGTCGGCGGGGAGCTGTTTTTT.

The V and J genes are TRBV5-1 and TRBJ2-5; a possible D gene is TRBD2 (5 bases). Germline lookup yields CDR1 SGHRS and CDR2 YFSETQ. Trimming removed 0 bases at V and 1 base at J, with 10 bases between. CDR3 length: 15 residues. The CDR3 sequence is CASSLAVSGQETQYF. CDR3 sequence (DNA): TGCGCCAGCAGCTTGGCGGTCAGCGGCCAAGAGACCCAGTACTTC.

DNA for the CDR3: TGTGCCAGCAGCTTGGAATCAGGCGGGGCGACAGATACGCAGTATTTT. It codes for CASSLESGGATDTQYF. The chain combines TRBV5-6 with TRBJ2-3; D perhaps matches TRBD2 (6 bases). Per germline, CDR1 SGHDT and CDR2 YYEEEE. This CDR3 has 16 residues. V was clipped by 0 bases and J by 3 bases, with 14 bases between them. The full variable domain, completed using reference TRBV5-6 and TRBJ2-3, is DAGVTQSPTHLIKTRGQQVTLRCSPKSGHDTVSWYQQALGQGPQFIFQYYEEEERQRGNFPDRFSGHQFPNYSSELNVNALLLGDSALYLCASSLESGGATDTQYFGPGTRLTVL.

The chain has TRBV30 and TRBJ2-3; 8 bases fit TRBD2. The germline V gene encodes CDR1 GTSNPN and CDR2 SVGIG (reference sequence). V gave up 7 bases and J gave up 2 bases; unmatched junction bases: 11. This CDR3 is 15 amino acids long. The CDR3 protein is CASEKAGGFTDTQYF. The CDR3 coding sequence is TGTGCCTCGGAGAAGGCGGGGGGCTTCACAGATACGCAGTATTTT.

This chain joins TRBV7-8 and TRBJ2-1; 11 bases are a match to TRBD2. J lost 7 bases, V lost 6 bases, and 8 bases had no gene match. The CDR3 extends over 15 amino acids. Germline CDR1 reads SGHVS; CDR2 reads FQNEAQ. The CDR3 loop reads CASRVAGGPWNEQFF. The CDR3 DNA reads as TGTGCCAGCAGAGTAGCGGGAGGGCCCTGGAATGAGCAGTTCTTC.

This chain links TRBV6-5 with TRBJ2-3, with D perhaps matching TRBD1 (6 bases). CDR1 and CDR2 from the germline V gene are MNHEY and SVGAGI. CDR3 size: 14 residues. Trimming took 6 bases from V and 0 from J, leaving 10 bases between them. Written as DNA, the CDR3 is TGTGCCAGCAGCCGAGGGACAAGCACAGATACGCAGTATTTT. Its protein product is CASSRGTSTDTQYF.

The CDR3, as DNA: TGTGCCTGGAGTGCTAACGGGAGGACCTCCGGTTGGCAGTATTTT. Amino acid sequence: CAWSANGRTSGWQYF. The chain combines TRBV30 with TRBJ2-3; 7 bases fit TRBD2. The CDR3 consists of 15 residues. Germline CDR1 is GTSNPN and CDR2 is SVGIG (reference sequence). V lost 1 base, J lost 11 bases, and 15 bases stayed unmatched.